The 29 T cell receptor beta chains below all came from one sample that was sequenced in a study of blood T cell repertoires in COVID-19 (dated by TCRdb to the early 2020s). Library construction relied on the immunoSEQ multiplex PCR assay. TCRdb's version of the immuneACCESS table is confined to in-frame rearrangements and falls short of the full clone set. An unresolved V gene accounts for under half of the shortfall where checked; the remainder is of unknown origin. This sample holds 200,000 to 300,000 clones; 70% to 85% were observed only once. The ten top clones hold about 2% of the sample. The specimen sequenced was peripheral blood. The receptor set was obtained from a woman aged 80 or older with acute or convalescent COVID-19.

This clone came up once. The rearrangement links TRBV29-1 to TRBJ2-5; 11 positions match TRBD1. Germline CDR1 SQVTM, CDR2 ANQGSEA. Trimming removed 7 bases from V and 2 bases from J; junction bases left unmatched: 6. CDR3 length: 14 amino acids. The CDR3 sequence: CSGKDRGRQETQYF. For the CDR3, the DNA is TGCAGCGGAAAGGACAGGGGGCGACAAGAGACCCAGTACTTC.

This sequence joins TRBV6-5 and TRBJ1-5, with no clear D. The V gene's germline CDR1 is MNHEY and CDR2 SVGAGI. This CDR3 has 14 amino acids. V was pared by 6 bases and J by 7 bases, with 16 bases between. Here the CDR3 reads CASRPAVLGQPQHF. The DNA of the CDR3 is TGTGCCAGCAGACCCGCAGTCCTCGGGCAGCCCCAGCATTTT.

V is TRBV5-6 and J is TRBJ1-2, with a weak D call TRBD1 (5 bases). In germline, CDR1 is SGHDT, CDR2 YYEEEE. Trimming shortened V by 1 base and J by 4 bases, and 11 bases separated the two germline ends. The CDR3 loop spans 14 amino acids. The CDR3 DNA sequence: TGTGCCAGCAGCTTGTCAGGGTCTGCCTATGGCTACACCTTC. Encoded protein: CASSLSGSAYGYTF.

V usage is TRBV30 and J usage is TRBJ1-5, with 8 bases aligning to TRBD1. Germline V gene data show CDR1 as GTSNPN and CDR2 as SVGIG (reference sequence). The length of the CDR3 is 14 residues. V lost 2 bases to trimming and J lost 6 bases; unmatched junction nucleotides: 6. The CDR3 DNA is TGTGCCTGGAGTTCCGCAGGGGGCCGTCAGCCCCAGCATTTT. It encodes CAWSSAGGRQPQHF.

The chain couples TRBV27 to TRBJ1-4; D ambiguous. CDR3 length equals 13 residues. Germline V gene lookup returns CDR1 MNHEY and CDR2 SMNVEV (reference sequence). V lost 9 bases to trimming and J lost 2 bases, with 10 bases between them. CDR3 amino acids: CASSGNTNEKLFF. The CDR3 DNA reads TGTGCCAGTTCAGGAAACACTAATGAAAAACTGTTTTTT.

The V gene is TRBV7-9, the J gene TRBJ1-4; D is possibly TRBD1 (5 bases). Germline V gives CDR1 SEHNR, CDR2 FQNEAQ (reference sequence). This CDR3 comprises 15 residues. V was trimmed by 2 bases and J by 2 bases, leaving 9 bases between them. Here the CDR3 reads CASSLQGRTNEKLFF. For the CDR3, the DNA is TGTGCCAGCAGCTTACAGGGCCGTACTAATGAAAAACTGTTTTTT.

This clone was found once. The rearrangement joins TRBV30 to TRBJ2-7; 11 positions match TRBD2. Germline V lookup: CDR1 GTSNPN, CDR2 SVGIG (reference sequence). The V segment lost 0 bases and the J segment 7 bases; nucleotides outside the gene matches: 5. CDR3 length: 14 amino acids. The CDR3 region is CAWSVLAGASEQYF. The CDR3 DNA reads TGTGCCTGGAGTGTACTAGCGGGAGCTTCGGAGCAGTACTTC.

The CDR3 region is CASSFGGRGSPLHF. As DNA, the CDR3 is TGCGCCAGCAGCTTCGGGGGGCGAGGGTCACCCCTCCACTTT. V usage is TRBV5-1 and J usage is TRBJ1-6; D possibly corresponds to TRBD1 (6 bases). The CDR3 loop spans 14 amino acids. Germline V CDR1 and CDR2: SGHRS, YFSETQ. V was cut by 2 bases and J by 10 bases, with 13 bases left in between.

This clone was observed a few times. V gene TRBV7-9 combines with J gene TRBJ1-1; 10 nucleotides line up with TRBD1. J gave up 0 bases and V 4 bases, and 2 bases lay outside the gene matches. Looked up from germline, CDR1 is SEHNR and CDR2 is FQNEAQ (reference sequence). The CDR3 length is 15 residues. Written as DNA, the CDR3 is TGTGCCAGCAGCTCGACAGGGGGCATGAACACTGAAGCTTTCTTT. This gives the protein CASSSTGGMNTEAFF.

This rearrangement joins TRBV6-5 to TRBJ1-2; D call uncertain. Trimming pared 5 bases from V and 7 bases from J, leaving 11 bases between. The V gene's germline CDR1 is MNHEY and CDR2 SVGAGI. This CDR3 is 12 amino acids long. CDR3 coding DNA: TGTGCCAGCAGTCCCGACATCAGTGGCTACACCTTC. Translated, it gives CASSPDISGYTF.

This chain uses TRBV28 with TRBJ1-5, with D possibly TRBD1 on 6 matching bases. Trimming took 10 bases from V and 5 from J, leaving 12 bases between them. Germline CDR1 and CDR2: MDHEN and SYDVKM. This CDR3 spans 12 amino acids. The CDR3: CATGVRDQPQHF. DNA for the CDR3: TGTGCCACAGGGGTCCGGGATCAGCCCCAGCATTTT.

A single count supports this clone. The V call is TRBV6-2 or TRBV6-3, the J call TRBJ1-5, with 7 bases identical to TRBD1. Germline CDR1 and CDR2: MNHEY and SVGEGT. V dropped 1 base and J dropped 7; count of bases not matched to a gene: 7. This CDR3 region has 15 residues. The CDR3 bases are TGTGCCAGCAGTTACTTTAGCAGGGGGAGGCAGCCCCAGCATTTT. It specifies CASSYFSRGRQPQHF.

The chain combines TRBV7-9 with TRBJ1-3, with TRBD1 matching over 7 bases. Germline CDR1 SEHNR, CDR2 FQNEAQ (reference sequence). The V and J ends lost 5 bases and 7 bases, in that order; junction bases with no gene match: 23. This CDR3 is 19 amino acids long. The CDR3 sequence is CASSQPATGTAELGNTIYF. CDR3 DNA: TGTGCCAGCAGCCAGCCAGCTACCGGGACAGCGGAACTCGGGAACACCATATATTTT. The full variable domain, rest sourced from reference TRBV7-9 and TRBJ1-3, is DTGVSQNPRHKITKRGQNVTFRCDPISEHNRLYWYRQTLGQGPEFLTYFQNEAQLEKSRLLSDRFSAERPKGSFSTLEIQRTEQGDSAMYLCASSQPATGTAELGNTIYFGEGSWLTVV.

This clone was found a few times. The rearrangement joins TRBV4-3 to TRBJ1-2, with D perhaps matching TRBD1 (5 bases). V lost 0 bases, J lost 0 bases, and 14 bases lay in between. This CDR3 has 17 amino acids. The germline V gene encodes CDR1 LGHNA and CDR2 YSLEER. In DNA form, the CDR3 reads TGCGCCAGCAGCCAAGAGGGTTACAGGAAAGCTAACTATGGCTACACCTTC. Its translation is CASSQEGYRKANYGYTF.

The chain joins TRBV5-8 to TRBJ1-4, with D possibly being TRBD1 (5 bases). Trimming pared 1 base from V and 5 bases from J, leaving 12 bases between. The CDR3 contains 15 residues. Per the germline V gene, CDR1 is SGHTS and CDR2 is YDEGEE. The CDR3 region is CASSLFQGLNEKLFF. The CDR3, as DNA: TGTGCCAGCAGCTTGTTCCAGGGACTAAATGAAAAACTGTTTTTT.

The CDR3 sequence is CASNTGGSGGYTF. CDR3 coding DNA: TGTGCCAGCAACACGGGGGGCTCGGGTGGCTACACCTTC. The chain employs TRBV5-5 and TRBJ1-2; maybe TRBD1 (6 bases). V was cut by 6 bases and J by 7 bases, with 16 bases left in between. Germline CDR1 and CDR2: SGHKS and YYEKEE (reference sequence). The CDR3 length is 13 residues.

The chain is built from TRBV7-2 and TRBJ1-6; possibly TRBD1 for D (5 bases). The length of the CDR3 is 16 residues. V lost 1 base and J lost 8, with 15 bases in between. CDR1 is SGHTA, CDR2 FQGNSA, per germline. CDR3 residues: CASSLVSQGAYSPLHF. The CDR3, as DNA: TGTGCCAGCAGCTTAGTATCGCAGGGTGCCTATTCACCCCTCCACTTT.

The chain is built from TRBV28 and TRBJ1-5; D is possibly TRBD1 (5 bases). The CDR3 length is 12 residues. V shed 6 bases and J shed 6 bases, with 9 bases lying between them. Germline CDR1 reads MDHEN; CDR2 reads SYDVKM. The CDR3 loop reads CASSPGGQPQHF. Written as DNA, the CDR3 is TGTGCCAGCAGCCCCGGGGGTCAGCCCCAGCATTTT.

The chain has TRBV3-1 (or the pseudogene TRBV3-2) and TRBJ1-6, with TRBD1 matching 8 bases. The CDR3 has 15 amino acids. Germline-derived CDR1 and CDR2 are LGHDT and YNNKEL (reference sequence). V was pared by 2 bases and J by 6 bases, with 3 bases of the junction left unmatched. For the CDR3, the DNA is TGTGCCAGCAGCCAAACGACAGGGGCTAATTCACCCCTCCACTTT. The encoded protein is CASSQTTGANSPLHF.

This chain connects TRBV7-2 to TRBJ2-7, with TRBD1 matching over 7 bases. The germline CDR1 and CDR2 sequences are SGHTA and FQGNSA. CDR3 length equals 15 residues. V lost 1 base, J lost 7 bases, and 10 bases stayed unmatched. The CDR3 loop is CASSLGLPTGEEQYF. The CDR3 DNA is TGTGCCAGCAGCTTAGGCCTCCCTACAGGGGAGGAGCAGTACTTC.

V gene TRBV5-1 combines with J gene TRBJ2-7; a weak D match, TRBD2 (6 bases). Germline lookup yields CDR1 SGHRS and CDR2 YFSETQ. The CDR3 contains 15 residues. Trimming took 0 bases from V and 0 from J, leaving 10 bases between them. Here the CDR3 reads CASSLVVGSSYEQYF. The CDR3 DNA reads TGCGCCAGCAGCTTGGTAGTCGGGAGCTCCTACGAGCAGTACTTC. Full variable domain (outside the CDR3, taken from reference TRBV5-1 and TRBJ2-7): KAGVTQTPRYLIKTRGQQVTLSCSPISGHRSVSWYQQTPGQGLQFLFEYFSETQRNKGNFPGRFSGRQFSNSRSEMNVSTLELGDSALYLCASSLVVGSSYEQYFGPGTRLTVT.

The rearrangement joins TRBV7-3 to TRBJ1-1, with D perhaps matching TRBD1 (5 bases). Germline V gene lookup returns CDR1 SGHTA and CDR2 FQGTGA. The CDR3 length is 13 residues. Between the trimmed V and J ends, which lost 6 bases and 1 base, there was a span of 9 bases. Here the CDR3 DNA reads TGTGCCAGCAGTTTCCAGGGGAACACTGAAGCTTTCTTT. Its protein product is CASSFQGNTEAFF.

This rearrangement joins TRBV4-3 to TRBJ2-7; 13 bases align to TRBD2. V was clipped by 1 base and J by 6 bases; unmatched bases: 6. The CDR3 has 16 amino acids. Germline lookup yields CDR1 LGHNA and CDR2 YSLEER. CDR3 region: CASSQGLLAGGFEQYF. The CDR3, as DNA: TGCGCCAGCAGCCAAGGCCTACTAGCGGGAGGGTTCGAGCAGTACTTC.

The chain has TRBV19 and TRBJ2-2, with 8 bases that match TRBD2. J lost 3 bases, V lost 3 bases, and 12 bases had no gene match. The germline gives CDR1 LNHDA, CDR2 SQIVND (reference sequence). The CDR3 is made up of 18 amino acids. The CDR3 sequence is CASSMSLAAVRDTGELFF. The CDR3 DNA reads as TGTGCCAGTAGTATGTCACTAGCGGCCGTCCGAGACACCGGGGAGCTGTTTTTT. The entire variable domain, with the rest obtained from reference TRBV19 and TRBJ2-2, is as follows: DGGITQSPKYLFRKEGQNVTLSCEQNLNHDAMYWYRQDPGQGLRLIYYSQIVNDFQKGDIAEGYSVSREKKESFPLTVTSAQKNPTAFYLCASSMSLAAVRDTGELFFGEGSRLTVL.

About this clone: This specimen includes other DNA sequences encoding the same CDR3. This CDR3 reads CASSPSGGDSYEQYF. CDR3 nucleotide sequence: TGTGCCAGCAGCCCATCGGGGGGGGACTCCTACGAGCAGTACTTC. This chain joins TRBV7-3 and TRBJ2-7, with 8 bases that match TRBD2. This CDR3 comprises 15 residues. V gave up 5 bases and J gave up 0 bases; unmatched junction bases: 6. Germline CDR1 is SGHTA and CDR2 is FQGTGA.

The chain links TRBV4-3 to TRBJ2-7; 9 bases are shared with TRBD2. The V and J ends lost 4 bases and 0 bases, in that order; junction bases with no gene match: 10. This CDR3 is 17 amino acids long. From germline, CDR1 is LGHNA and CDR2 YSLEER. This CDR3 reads CASSPSSGGRYSYEQYF. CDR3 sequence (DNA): TGCGCCAGCAGCCCAAGCAGCGGGGGGCGGTACTCCTACGAGCAGTACTTC.

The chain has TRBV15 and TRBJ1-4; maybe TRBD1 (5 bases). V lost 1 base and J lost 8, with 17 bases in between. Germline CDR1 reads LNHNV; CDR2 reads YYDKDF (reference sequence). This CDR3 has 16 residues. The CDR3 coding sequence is TGTGCCACCAGCAGAGCTCGCCTCGGGGGAGGGGAAAAACTGTTTTTT. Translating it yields CATSRARLGGGEKLFF.

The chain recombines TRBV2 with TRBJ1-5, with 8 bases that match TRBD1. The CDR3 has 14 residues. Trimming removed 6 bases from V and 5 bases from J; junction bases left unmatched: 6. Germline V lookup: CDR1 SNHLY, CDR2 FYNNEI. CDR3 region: CASRKQGVDQPQHF. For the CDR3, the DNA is TGTGCCAGCAGAAAACAGGGGGTGGATCAGCCCCAGCATTTT.

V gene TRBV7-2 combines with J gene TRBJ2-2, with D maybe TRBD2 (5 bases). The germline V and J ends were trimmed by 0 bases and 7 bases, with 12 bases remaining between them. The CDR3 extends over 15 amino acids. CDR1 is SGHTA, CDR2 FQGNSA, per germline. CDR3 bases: TGTGCCAGCAGCTTAGCGGGAGTAAGGATCGGGGAGCTGTTTTTT. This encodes CASSLAGVRIGELFF.